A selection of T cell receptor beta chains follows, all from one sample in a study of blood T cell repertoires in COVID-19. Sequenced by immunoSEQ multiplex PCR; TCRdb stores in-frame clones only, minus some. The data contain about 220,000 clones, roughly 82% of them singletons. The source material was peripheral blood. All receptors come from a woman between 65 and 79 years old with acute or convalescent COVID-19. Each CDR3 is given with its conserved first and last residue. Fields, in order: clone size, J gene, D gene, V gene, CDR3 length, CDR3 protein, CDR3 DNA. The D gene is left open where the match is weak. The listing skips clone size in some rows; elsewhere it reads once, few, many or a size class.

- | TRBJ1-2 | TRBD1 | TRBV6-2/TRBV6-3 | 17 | CASSSHDRGQANYGYTF | TGTGCCAGCAGTTCCCACGACAGGGGACAAGCTAACTATGGCTACACCTTC
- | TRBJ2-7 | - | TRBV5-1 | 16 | CASSLIPGLEINEQYF | TGCGCCAGCAGCTTGATTCCGGGTCTAGAGATAAACGAGCAGTACTTC
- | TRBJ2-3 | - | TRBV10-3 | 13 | CAITQGSTDTQYF | TGTGCCATCACGCAGGGTAGTACAGATACGCAGTATTTT
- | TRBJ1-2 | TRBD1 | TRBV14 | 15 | CASSQRGRGLEGYTF | TGTGCCAGCAGCCAACGGGGCAGGGGGCTGGAAGGCTACACCTTC
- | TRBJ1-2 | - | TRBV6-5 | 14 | CASKLTRTEYGYTF | TGTGCCAGCAAACTAACGCGGACAGAATATGGCTACACCTTC
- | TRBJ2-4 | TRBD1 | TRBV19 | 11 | CASSFRGRGYF | TGTGCCAGTAGTTTCAGGGGGAGAGGATACTTC
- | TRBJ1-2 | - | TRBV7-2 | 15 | CASNLRGGNTYGYTF | TGTGCCAGCAACTTAAGGGGCGGGAACACCTATGGCTACACCTTC
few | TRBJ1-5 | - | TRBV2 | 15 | CASSEVGGGNQPQHF | TGTGCCAGCAGTGAAGTCGGGGGAGGCAATCAGCCCCAGCATTTT
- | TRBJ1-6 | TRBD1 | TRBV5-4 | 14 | CASSRGTADSPLHF | TGTGCCAGCAGCCGTGGGACAGCAGATTCACCCCTCCACTTT
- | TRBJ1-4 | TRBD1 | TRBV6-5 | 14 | CASSYDRVDEKLFF | TGTGCCAGCAGTTACGACAGGGTGGATGAAAAACTGTTTTTT
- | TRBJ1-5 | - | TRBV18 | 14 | CASSSETGSQPQHF | TGTGCCAGCTCAAGTGAGACAGGTTCTCAGCCCCAGCATTTT
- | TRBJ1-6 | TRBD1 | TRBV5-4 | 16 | CASSLEQGVLYSPLHF | TGTGCCAGCAGCTTGGAGCAGGGGGTCCTCTATTCACCCCTCCACTTT
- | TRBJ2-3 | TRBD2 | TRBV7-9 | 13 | CASSPGGLDTQYF | TGTGCCAGCAGCCCGGGGGGGTTAGATACGCAGTATTTT
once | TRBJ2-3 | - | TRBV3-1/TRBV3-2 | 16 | CASSQARGRDTDTQYF | TGTGCCAGCAGCCAAGCACGGGGTAGGGATACAGATACGCAGTATTTT
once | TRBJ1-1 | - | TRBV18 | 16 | CASSPPLGGPNAEAFF | TGTGCCAGCTCACCCCCCCTGGGGGGTCCGAACGCTGAAGCTTTCTTT
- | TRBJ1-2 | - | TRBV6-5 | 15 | CASRPTQGTNYGYTF | TGTGCCAGCAGACCTACACAGGGAACTAACTATGGCTACACCTTC
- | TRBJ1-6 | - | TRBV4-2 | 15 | CASSQGRTHNSPLHF | TGTGCCAGCAGCCAAGGCAGGACTCATAATTCACCCCTCCACTTT
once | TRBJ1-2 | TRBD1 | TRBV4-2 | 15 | CASSQDGTENYGYTF | TGTGCCAGCAGCCAAGATGGGACAGAAAACTATGGCTACACCTTC
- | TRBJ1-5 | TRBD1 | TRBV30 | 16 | CAWSTPGQNSNQPQHF | TGTGCCTGGAGTACACCGGGACAGAATAGCAATCAGCCCCAGCATTTT
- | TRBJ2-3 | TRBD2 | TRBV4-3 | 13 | CASSQDGGTSTYF | TGCGCCAGCAGCCAAGATGGGGGGACTAGCACTTATTTT
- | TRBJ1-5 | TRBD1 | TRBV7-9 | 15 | CASSSGQGANQPQHF | TGTGCCAGCAGTTCTGGACAGGGGGCCAATCAGCCCCAGCATTTT
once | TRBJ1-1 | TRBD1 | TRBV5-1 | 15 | CASSDLQGARTEAFF | TGCGCCAGCAGCGACCTCCAGGGGGCAAGGACTGAAGCTTTCTTT
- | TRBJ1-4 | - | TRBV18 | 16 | CASSPASAGSNEKLFF | TGTGCCAGCTCACCAGCATCGGCAGGGTCTAATGAAAAACTGTTTTTT
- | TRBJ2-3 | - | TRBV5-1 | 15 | CASRVKGVVTDTQYF | TGCGCCAGCAGGGTAAAGGGAGTTGTCACAGATACGCAGTATTTT
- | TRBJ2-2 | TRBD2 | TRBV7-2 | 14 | CASSSREGLGELFF | TGTGCCAGCAGCTCTCGGGAGGGGCTGGGGGAGCTGTTTTTT
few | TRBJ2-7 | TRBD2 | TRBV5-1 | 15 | CASSPGGGGQNEQYF | TGCGCCAGCAGCCCCGGCGGGGGGGGCCAAAACGAGCAGTACTTC
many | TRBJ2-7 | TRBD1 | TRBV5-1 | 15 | CASSVDGTGAYEQYF | TGCGCCAGCAGCGTTGACGGGACAGGGGCCTACGAGCAGTACTTC
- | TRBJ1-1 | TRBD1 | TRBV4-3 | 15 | CASSQELAGGTEAFF | TGCGCCAGCAGCCAAGAATTGGCAGGGGGGACTGAAGCTTTCTTT
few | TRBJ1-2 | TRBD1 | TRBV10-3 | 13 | CAITPTGRLGYTF | TGTGCCATCACCCCGACAGGGCGGCTTGGCTACACCTTC
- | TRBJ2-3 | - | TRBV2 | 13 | CASRTEITDTQYF | TGTGCCAGCAGAACAGAGATCACAGATACGCAGTATTTT
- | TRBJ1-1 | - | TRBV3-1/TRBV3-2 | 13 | CASSQQGNTEAFF | TGTGCCAGCAGCCAACAGGGGAACACTGAAGCTTTCTTT
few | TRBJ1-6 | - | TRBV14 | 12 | CASSLFTETLHF | TGTGCCAGCAGCCTCTTCACCGAGACCCTCCACTTT
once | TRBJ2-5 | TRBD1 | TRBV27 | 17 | CASSSRRGPMPQETQYF | TGTGCCAGCAGTTCCCGCAGGGGGCCTATGCCCCAAGAGACCCAGTACTTC